The present entry profiles one T cell receptor beta chain with its context. The data are from a study of T cell changes during pregnancy in multiple sclerosis. Data came from immunoSEQ multiplex PCR; TCRdb stores just in-frame clones and leaves some out. The table has more than 50,000 clones, 90% seen once; the top ten hold about 3.1%. Deletions cut 1 base from V and 3 bases from J, with 15 bases between. This CDR3 is 16 amino acids long. Germline V lookup: CDR1 SGHAT, CDR2 FQNNGV. This chain joins TRBV11-2 and TRBJ1-2; TRBD1 might be the D (6 bases). The input for sequencing was peripheral blood, taken in the first trimester of pregnancy. The sequence was obtained from a female donor in good health, enrolled as a control in a pregnancy study. CDR3 sequence: CASSLVAARGYYGYTF. The CDR3 DNA reads as TGTGCCAGCAGCTTAGTCGCGGCCAGGGGATACTATGGCTACACCTTC.